The T cell receptor beta chain under discussion was sequenced for a study of blood T cells in healthy people across ages. Study-wide results and caveats: Older individuals had lower TCR beta diversity per million T cells (the decline was roughly linear). No conclusive comparison of naive versus antigen-experienced cells was possible with unsorted PBMCs. Possibly, changes in expanded clonotypes were confounded because donor CMV status was unknown.

Primed by a sample-barcoded 5' primer and a J-beta primer mix, a second PCR proceeded for about 6 to 12 cycles. Every cDNA was tagged by a template-switch adaptor with 12 random nucleotides. TCRdb called the 5' RACE reads again in MiXCR, with one record for every CDR3 protein. The sample yields 1.2 million to 1.5 million distinct CDR3 sequences, about 43% seen once. Germline V lookup: CDR1 MNHEY, CDR2 SVGAGI. This CDR3 spans 16 amino acids. V shed 5 bases and J 9 bases; nucleotides not matched to a gene: 13. About this clonotype: Antigen: not known.

The sequencing input was blood. The TCR was taken from a woman between 18 and 30 years old in good health. The chain carries TRBV6-5 and TRBJ1-6, with 7 bases matching TRBD1. CDR3 loop: CASSPVLQGLGSPLHF. As DNA, the CDR3 is TGTGCCAGCAGTCCCGTCCTACAGGGGTTGGGTTCACCCCTCCACTTT.